Listed below are T cell receptor beta chains from one sample, sequenced in a study of blood T cell repertoires in COVID-19. TCRdb's table, derived via immunoSEQ multiplex PCR, lists solely in-frame clones and lacks some. This sample carries roughly 250,000 clones, about nine tenths of them seen once, and the ten largest clones take over 3.5%. The source material was peripheral blood. The receptor set was obtained from a woman in her thirties or forties with acute or convalescent COVID-19. Both conserved end residues are part of each CDR3. A D gene is named only where the DNA matches it firmly. Only part of the rows carry a size: once, few, many, or a class if the clone is expanded.

v_gene	j_gene	d_gene	abundance	CDR3aa	CDR3nt
TRBV10-3	TRBJ1-4	NA	NA	CAISDSGDSVGKLFF	TGTGCCATCAGTGACTCGGGGGACTCGGTGGGGAAACTGTTTTTT
TRBV19	TRBJ1-5	NA	NA	CASAAVGQPQHF	TGTGCCAGCGCAGCGGTAGGGCAGCCCCAGCATTTT
TRBV10-3	TRBJ1-2	NA	NA	CAIRVLSGANYGYTF	TGTGCCATCCGGGTTTTGTCAGGGGCTAACTATGGCTACACCTTC
TRBV5-1	TRBJ1-1	TRBD1	NA	CASSVTGSVTEAFF	TGCGCCAGCAGCGTGACAGGGAGTGTAACTGAAGCTTTCTTT
TRBV27	TRBJ1-4	NA	NA	CASSQRGSGEKLFF	TGTGCCAGCAGCCAAAGGGGTTCTGGTGAAAAACTGTTTTTT
TRBV9	TRBJ2-2	NA	NA	CASSAKGTSGGELFF	TGTGCCAGCAGCGCCAAGGGGACTTCAGGGGGGGAGCTGTTTTTT
TRBV10-3	TRBJ2-1	TRBD2	NA	CAIGLTSGGAGSYNEQFF	TGTGCCATCGGCCTCACTAGCGGGGGGGCCGGCTCCTACAATGAGCAGTTCTTC
TRBV10-3	TRBJ1-1	TRBD1	once	CAIRRQGGTEAFF	TGTGCCATCAGACGACAGGGGGGCACTGAAGCTTTCTTT
TRBV5-4	TRBJ1-5	TRBD1	NA	CASSPDRGIGQPQHF	TGTGCCAGCAGCCCCGACAGGGGGATCGGTCAGCCCCAGCATTTT
TRBV12-5	TRBJ2-2	TRBD1	NA	CASGFRTGGNTGELFF	TGTGCTAGTGGTTTCCGGACAGGGGGAAACACCGGGGAGCTGTTTTTT
TRBV9	TRBJ1-2	NA	NA	CASRRTDGYTF	TGTGCCAGCAGACGGACAGATGGCTACACCTTC
TRBV15	TRBJ1-2	TRBD1	NA	CATSRDLGQGNTNYGYTF	TGTGCCACCAGCAGAGATCTGGGACAGGGGAATACAAACTATGGCTACACCTTC
TRBV3-1/TRBV3-2	TRBJ2-6	NA	NA	CASSRRGSSGANVLTF	TGTGCCAGCAGCCGGCGGGGTAGCTCTGGGGCCAACGTCCTGACTTTC
TRBV5-1	TRBJ2-1	TRBD2	NA	CASSLRLAGGFYNEQFF	TGCGCCAGCAGCTTAAGACTAGCGGGGGGGTTCTACAATGAGCAGTTCTTC
TRBV27	TRBJ1-1	NA	once	CASSSQVNTEAFF	TGTGCCAGCAGTTCGCAGGTGAACACTGAAGCTTTCTTT
TRBV24-1	TRBJ1-5	TRBD1	NA	CATSDRDSTNQPQHF	TGTGCCACCAGTGATCGGGACAGCACTAATCAGCCCCAGCATTTT
TRBV2	TRBJ1-3	NA	NA	CASSRITRASGNTIYF	TGTGCCAGCAGTAGAATAACCAGGGCCTCTGGAAACACCATATATTTT
TRBV2	TRBJ2-3	NA	NA	CASSETSSSTDTQYF	TGTGCCAGCAGTGAAACTAGCTCAAGCACAGATACGCAGTATTTT
TRBV5-5	TRBJ1-2	NA	NA	CASSLAVAGEYGYTF	TGTGCCAGCAGCTTGGCGGTGGCAGGGGAATATGGCTACACCTTC
TRBV6-5	TRBJ1-3	NA	NA	CASSYAGLGNTIYF	TGTGCCAGCAGTTACGCGGGCTTAGGAAACACCATATATTTT
TRBV12-5	TRBJ1-5	TRBD1	NA	CASGLSWNPTSQDRGRQPQHF	TGTGCTAGTGGTTTGTCCTGGAACCCGACTTCTCAGGACAGGGGTAGACAGCCCCAGCATTTT
TRBV6-5	TRBJ1-5	NA	NA	CASSPGGGQPQHF	TGTGCCAGCAGCCCGGGGGGAGGACAGCCCCAGCATTTT
TRBV29-1	TRBJ1-2	TRBD1	NA	CSVDPTGGGYGYTF	TGCAGCGTTGATCCCACAGGGGGTGGCTATGGCTACACCTTC
TRBV5-6	TRBJ1-2	TRBD1	NA	CASSPPYRGGGYTF	TGTGCCAGCAGCCCCCCTTACAGGGGGGGCGGCTACACCTTC
TRBV30	TRBJ1-2	TRBD1	NA	CAWSEYVSTGGHGYTF	TGTGCCTGGAGTGAATATGTTTCTACAGGGGGACATGGCTACACCTTC
TRBV11-3	TRBJ1-6	NA	once	CASSLDPKTGHNSPLHF	TGTGCCAGCAGCTTAGACCCAAAAACAGGGCACAATTCACCCCTCCACTTT
TRBV5-4	TRBJ2-5	NA	NA	CASSLGQQETQYF	TGTGCCAGCAGCTTGGGACAGCAAGAGACCCAGTACTTC
TRBV29-1	TRBJ2-5	TRBD1	NA	CSVNRGETQYF	TGCAGCGTTAACAGGGGAGAGACCCAGTACTTC
TRBV18	TRBJ1-5	TRBD1	NA	CASSPGQGAGGQPQHF	TGTGCCAGCTCACCTGGACAGGGGGCAGGGGGTCAGCCCCAGCATTTT
TRBV19	TRBJ1-2	NA	NA	CASSISGTDSMSYTF	TGTGCCAGTAGTATATCAGGGACTGATTCTATGAGCTACACCTTC
TRBV11-3	TRBJ2-1	TRBD2	NA	CASSQAGGPYNEQFF	TGTGCCAGCAGTCAAGCGGGGGGTCCTTACAATGAGCAGTTCTTC
TRBV5-1	TRBJ1-1	TRBD1	NA	CASSSRNRGSTEAFF	TGCGCCAGCAGCTCCCGTAACAGGGGATCCACTGAAGCTTTCTTT
TRBV7-2	TRBJ1-1	TRBD1	few	CASSLTGGRVSEAFF	TGTGCCAGCAGCTTAACAGGGGGACGGGTTTCTGAAGCTTTCTTT
TRBV11-3	TRBJ1-2	TRBD1	NA	CASKLAGQIYGYTF	TGTGCCAGCAAATTAGCGGGACAGATATATGGCTACACCTTC
TRBV2	TRBJ1-4	TRBD1	NA	CASSVQQGENEKLFF	TGTGCCAGCAGCGTCCAACAGGGGGAAAATGAAAAACTGTTTTTT
TRBV11-2	TRBJ2-1	TRBD2	NA	CASSNRLAGANNEQFF	TGTGCCAGCAGCAATAGGCTAGCGGGGGCGAACAATGAGCAGTTCTTC
TRBV27	TRBJ1-6	NA	once	CASQQGFGALHF	TGTGCCAGCCAACAGGGCTTTGGGGCCCTCCACTTT
TRBV2	TRBJ2-4	TRBD2	NA	CASSSGGPGVIRAKNIQYF	TGTGCCAGCAGCTCGGGGGGGCCGGGAGTGATTAGGGCCAAAAACATTCAGTACTTC
TRBV11-2	TRBJ1-2	TRBD1	NA	CASSLAGGSYGYTF	TGTGCCAGCAGCTTAGCAGGGGGCAGCTATGGCTACACCTTC
TRBV5-1	TRBJ1-1	NA	NA	CASTPPGGHEAFF	TGCGCCAGCACTCCCCCGGGGGGACACGAAGCTTTCTTT